The 11 T cell receptor beta chains in this list originate from one sample, sequenced in a study of blood T cell repertoires in COVID-19. Clones were read by immunoSEQ multiplex PCR, and TCRdb kept only the in-frame ones, dropping some. The repertoire holds 170,000 or so clones, with more than 90% as singletons. The sample taken for sequencing was peripheral blood. All receptors derive from a man aged 45 to 65 with acute or convalescent COVID-19.

The chain recombines TRBV2 with TRBJ2-2; 7 bases are a match to TRBD2. The CDR3 extends over 16 amino acids. CDR1 and CDR2 (germline): SNHLY, FYNNEI. Trimming took 0 bases from V and 0 from J; bases not matched to a gene: 1. CDR3: CASSEARGANTGELFF. CDR3 nucleotide sequence: TGTGCCAGCAGTGAAGCCCGGGGGGCGAACACCGGGGAGCTGTTTTTT.

The V gene is TRBV28, the J gene TRBJ2-5; 9 nucleotides line up with TRBD2. CDR1 and CDR2 from the germline V gene are MDHEN and SYDVKM. This CDR3 is 15 amino acids long. Trimming cost V 6 bases and J 5 bases; bases outside gene matches: 10. The CDR3 coding sequence is TGTGCCAGCAGGTCATCTAGCGGGGAGGGGGAGACCCAGTACTTC. Protein: CASRSSSGEGETQYF.

The chain joins TRBV28 to TRBJ1-5, with 9 bases matching TRBD1. The CDR3 is made up of 17 amino acids. CDR1 is MDHEN and CDR2 is SYDVKM in the germline V gene. The V segment lost 6 bases and the J segment 6 bases; nucleotides outside the gene matches: 15. CDR3 in amino acids: CASSFTGGKGVGQPQHF. The DNA for the CDR3 is TGTGCCAGCAGCTTTACAGGGGGCAAGGGGGTAGGTCAGCCCCAGCATTTT.

The chain couples TRBV7-2 to TRBJ1-2; D might be TRBD1 (5 bases). Germline CDR1 SGHTA, CDR2 FQGNSA. Trimming stripped 1 base from V and 4 bases from J, with 10 bases between. The CDR3 sequence is 14 residues long. CDR3 sequence (DNA): TGTGCCAGCAGCTTAGATGGACAACTCTATGGCTACACCTTC. It specifies CASSLDGQLYGYTF.

This chain links TRBV6-6 with TRBJ1-1, with a weak D call TRBD1 (5 bases). CDR1 MNHNY and CDR2 SVGAGI come from the germline V gene (reference sequence). The CDR3 length is 13 residues. The V gene lost 3 bases and the J gene lost 4 bases, with 9 bases spanning the gap. CDR3 sequence (DNA): TGTGCCAGCAGTTATCGGGGGACCACTGAAGCTTTCTTT. It is translated as CASSYRGTTEAFF.

The rearrangement uses TRBV29-1 and TRBJ2-3, with 7 bases that match TRBD2. Germline-derived CDR1 and CDR2 are SQVTM and ANQGSEA. V was pared by 0 bases and J by 14 bases, with 17 bases of the junction left unmatched. The length of the CDR3 is 15 residues. The CDR3 region is CSVEDLRSLAAPVYF. In DNA form, the CDR3 reads TGCAGCGTTGAAGATCTTCGGAGTCTAGCGGCCCCTGTGTATTTT.

CDR3 DNA: TGTGCCAGCAGCCCTAGCGGGAACACCGGGGAGCTGTTTTTT. Residues: CASSPSGNTGELFF. The chain joins TRBV7-9 to TRBJ2-2, with 7 bases aligning to TRBD2. Germline V CDR1 and CDR2: SEHNR, FQNEAQ (reference sequence). With 5 bases clipped from V and 1 base from J, the junction kept 1 base outside the gene matches. This CDR3 spans 14 amino acids.

This chain links TRBV6-2 or TRBV6-3 with TRBJ2-3, with 8 bases matching TRBD2. Per the germline V gene, CDR1 is MNHEY and CDR2 is SVGEGT. The trim removed 0 bases at V and 2 bases at J, leaving 1 base unmatched. CDR3 size: 15 residues. CDR3 in amino acids: CASSYSGGATDTQYF. The CDR3 nucleotides read TGTGCCAGCAGTTACTCCGGGGGGGCCACAGATACGCAGTATTTT.

The rearrangement joins TRBV11-2 to TRBJ1-2; TRBD1 aligns across 9 bases. The CDR3 consists of 16 residues. Germline CDR1 SGHAT, CDR2 FQNNGV. V was pared by 5 bases and J by 5 bases, with 12 bases of the junction left unmatched. This chain's CDR3 is CASSPFGGTGMYGYTF. CDR3 bases: TGTGCCAGCAGCCCCTTTGGAGGGACAGGGATGTATGGCTACACCTTC.

CDR3 region: CASSSRTGRDQPQHF. The DNA of the CDR3 is TGTGCCAGCAGTTCAAGGACAGGGAGGGATCAGCCCCAGCATTTT. V and J are TRBV27 and TRBJ1-5; TRBD1 matches 8 bases. The J segment lost 5 bases and the V segment lost 4 bases, leaving 7 bases of the junction unmatched. This CDR3 has 15 residues. Per the germline V gene, CDR1 is MNHEY and CDR2 is SMNVEV (reference sequence).

J is TRBJ2-5 and V is TRBV7-9; no reliable D call. V was trimmed by 2 bases and J by 2 bases, leaving 6 bases between them. Germline values: CDR1 SEHNR, CDR2 FQNEAQ (reference sequence). The length of the CDR3 is 13 residues. Written as DNA, the CDR3 is TGTGCCAGCAGCTTAAACAGACAAGAGACCCAGTACTTC. This translates into CASSLNRQETQYF.